This T cell receptor (beta chain) was captured by sequencing in a study of T cell responses to AZD1222 COVID-19 vaccine. General study points: It was only 6 or 7 AZD1222 recipients who were seropositive at baseline. The study found vaccine-associated CD4 TCRs spanning spike, dominant at 160-218 and 743-854.

The CDR3 runs 14 residues. The V gene's germline CDR1 is SGHRS and CDR2 YFSETQ. The V end was cut by 2 bases, the J end by 2 bases, with 10 bases between. Comment on this clone: What it recognizes is unknown.

The data were produced by immunoSEQ multiplex PCR, yet TCRdb's version contains in-frame clones alone and is incomplete. The sample has fewer than 110,000 clones; nearly 90% are singletons. This chain links TRBV5-1 with TRBJ1-2; possible D gene TRBD1, 5 bases. The sample in question was peripheral blood, obtained 28 days after the second AZD1222 dose. This clonotype was obtained from an adult who received the AZD1222 COVID-19 vaccine. CDR3 sequence: CASSFGTGNYGYTF. CDR3 DNA: TGCGCCAGCAGCTTCGGGACGGGGAACTATGGCTACACCTTC.